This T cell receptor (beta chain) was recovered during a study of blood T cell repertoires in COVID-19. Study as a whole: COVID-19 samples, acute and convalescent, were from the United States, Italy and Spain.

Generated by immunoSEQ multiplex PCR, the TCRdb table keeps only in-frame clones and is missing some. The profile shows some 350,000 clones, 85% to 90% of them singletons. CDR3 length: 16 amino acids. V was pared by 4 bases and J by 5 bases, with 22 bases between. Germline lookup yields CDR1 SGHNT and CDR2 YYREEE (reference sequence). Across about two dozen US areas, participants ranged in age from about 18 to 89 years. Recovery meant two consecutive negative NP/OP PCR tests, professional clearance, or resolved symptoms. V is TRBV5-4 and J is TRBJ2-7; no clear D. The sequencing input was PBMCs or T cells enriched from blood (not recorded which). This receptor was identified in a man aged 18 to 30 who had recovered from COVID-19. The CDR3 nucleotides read TGTGCCAGCAGCCCCCGACAAAGAAAGACAATAGACGAGCAGTACTTC. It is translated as CASSPRQRKTIDEQYF.